The sequence of this T cell receptor beta chain was determined in a study of T-cell memory formation after mild COVID-19. This clonotype was seen a few times. One junction end does not reproduce the germline sequence, and a read error may be involved. This CDR3 spans 14 amino acids. In germline, CDR1 is SGHRS, CDR2 YFSETQ. Each CDR3 protein is one row after TCRdb ran MiXCR on the 5' RACE reads. The repertoire holds about 210,000 distinct CDR3 sequences, with roughly 10% as singletons. The chain joins TRBV5-1 to TRBJ2-5; 8 positions match TRBD1. Sequencing was performed on PBMCs or a T cell subset sorted from them (not recorded which). The clonotype originates from a man between 18 and 35 years old who had mild COVID-19 (a few samples of this study predate the infection). Cell type and time point are not known. The CDR3 region has the DNA TGCGCCAGCAGCCTGGGACAGGCGGAAGAGTCCCAGTACTTC. Translation gives CASSLGQAEESQYF.